This record looks at one TCR beta chain sequence and its context. Libraries were prepared by immunoSEQ multiplex PCR; TCRdb keeps only in-frame clonotypes and omits some of them. The sample lists about 170,000 clones, approximately 81% occurring once. The data are from a study of blood T cell repertoires in COVID-19. CDR1 and CDR2 from the germline V gene are MGHRA and YSYEKL. V shed 0 bases and J shed 5 bases, with 10 bases lying between them. This CDR3 is built from 14 residues. The chain uses TRBV4-1 and TRBJ1-2; TRBD1 might be the D (6 bases). Sequencing was carried out using peripheral blood. This sequence was found in a young man with active or convalescent COVID-19. The CDR3 sequence: CASSQDTRGYGYTF. CDR3 bases: TGCGCCAGCAGCCAAGATACCAGGGGATATGGCTACACCTTC.